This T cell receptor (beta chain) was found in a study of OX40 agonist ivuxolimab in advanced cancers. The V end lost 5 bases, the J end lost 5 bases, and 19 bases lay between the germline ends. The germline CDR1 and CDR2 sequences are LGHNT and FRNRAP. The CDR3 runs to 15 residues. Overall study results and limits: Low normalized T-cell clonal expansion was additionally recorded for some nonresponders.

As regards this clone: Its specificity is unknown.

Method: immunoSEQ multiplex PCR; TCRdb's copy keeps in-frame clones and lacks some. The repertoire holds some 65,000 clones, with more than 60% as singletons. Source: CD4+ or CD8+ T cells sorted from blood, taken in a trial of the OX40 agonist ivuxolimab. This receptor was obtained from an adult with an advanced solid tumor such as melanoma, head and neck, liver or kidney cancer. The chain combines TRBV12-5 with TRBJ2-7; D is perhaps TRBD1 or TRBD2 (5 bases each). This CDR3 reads CASGRDGTWIHEQYF. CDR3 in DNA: TGTGCTAGTGGTCGGGACGGGACCTGGATCCACGAGCAGTACTTC.